This TCR beta chain comes out of a study of blood T cells in healthy people across ages. General study results and limits: While age rose, TCR beta diversity per million T cells dropped in a roughly linear way.

The V segment lost 5 bases and the J segment 5 bases; nucleotides outside the gene matches: 16. The CDR3 length is 18 residues. Germline V gives CDR1 PRHDT, CDR2 FYEKMQ (reference sequence). Isolation per sample recovered at least 7 million PBMCs. In the case of this clonotype: Its specificity is unknown.

The authors ran a second PCR of 7 to 11 cycles using a sample-barcoded 5' primer and a J-beta primer mix. TCRdb re-derived calls from the 5' RACE reads in MiXCR, one entry per CDR3 protein. The sample includes about 1.5 million distinct CDR3 sequences, approximately 43% of them seen just once. The chain has TRBV13 and TRBJ2-3; 10 nucleotides agree with TRBD2. Sequencing was carried out using blood. The sequence was collected from a young woman in good health. The CDR3 protein is CASSVRTSGGRVIDTQYF. The CDR3 coding sequence is TGTGCCAGCAGCGTCAGGACTAGCGGCGGGAGGGTGATAGATACGCAGTATTTT.